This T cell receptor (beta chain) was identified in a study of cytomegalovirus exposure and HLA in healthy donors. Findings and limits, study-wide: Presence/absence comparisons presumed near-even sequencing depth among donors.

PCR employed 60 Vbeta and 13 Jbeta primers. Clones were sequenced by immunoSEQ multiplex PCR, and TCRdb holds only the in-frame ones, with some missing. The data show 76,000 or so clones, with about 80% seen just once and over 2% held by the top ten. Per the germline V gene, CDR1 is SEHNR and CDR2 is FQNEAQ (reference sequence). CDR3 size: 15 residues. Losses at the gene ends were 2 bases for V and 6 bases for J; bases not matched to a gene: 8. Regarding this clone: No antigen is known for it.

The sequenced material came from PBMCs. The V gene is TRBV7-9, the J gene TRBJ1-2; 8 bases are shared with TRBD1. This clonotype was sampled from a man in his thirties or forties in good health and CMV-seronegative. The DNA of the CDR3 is TGTGCCAGCAGCTTAACCCCCGACAGGGGTCATGGCTACACCTTC. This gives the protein CASSLTPDRGHGYTF.